Shown below are 21 T cell receptor beta chains from a single sample sequenced in a study of blood T cell repertoires in COVID-19. Measured with immunoSEQ multiplex PCR; TCRdb has only the in-frame clones, and not every one. Among roughly 200,000 clones listed, around 80% were seen once. Sequencing input: peripheral blood. These receptors originate from a woman aged 80 or older with active or convalescent COVID-19.

The chain employs TRBV4-1 and TRBJ1-6; the match to TRBD1 covers 10 bases. The CDR3 covers 14 residues. Trimming took 3 bases from V and 9 from J; bases not matched to a gene: 2. CDR1 is MGHRA, CDR2 YSYEKL, per germline. CDR3 protein: CASSQRTGGSPLHF. CDR3 bases: TGCGCCAGCAGCCAGAGGACAGGGGGTTCACCCCTCCACTTT.

The chain has TRBV10-3 and TRBJ1-3; D remains unclear. Germline values: CDR1 ENHRY, CDR2 SYGVKD. This CDR3 spans 14 amino acids. V was clipped by 10 bases and J by 2 bases, with 15 bases between them. CDR3 sequence: CATCSFGTGNTIYF. The CDR3, as DNA: TGTGCCACCTGTAGTTTCGGGACTGGAAACACCATATATTTT.

The chain combines TRBV4-3 with TRBJ1-2; D is unclear. The CDR3 runs 15 residues. The V end was cut by 1 base, the J end by 7 bases, with 16 bases between. Looked up from germline, CDR1 is LGHNA and CDR2 is YSLEER. The CDR3 protein is CASSQVPGGSTGYTF. CDR3 nucleotide sequence: TGCGCCAGCAGCCAAGTCCCCGGAGGTTCCACTGGCTACACCTTC.

The chain couples TRBV29-1 to TRBJ2-7; 12 nucleotides agree with TRBD1. V lost 6 bases to trimming and J lost 4 bases; unmatched junction nucleotides: 4. Germline CDR1 and CDR2: SQVTM and ANQGSEA. The CDR3 is made up of 13 amino acids. The CDR3 coding sequence is TGCAGCGTGGGGGGACAGGGGGCTTACGAGCAGTACTTC. Amino acid sequence: CSVGGQGAYEQYF.

V gene TRBV29-1 combines with J gene TRBJ1-1; possibly TRBD1 for D (6 bases). The CDR3 loop spans 12 amino acids. Trimming stripped 6 bases from V and 3 bases from J, with 11 bases between. Germline V lookup: CDR1 SQVTM, CDR2 ANQGSEA. The CDR3 sequence is CSVGEGDTEAFF. CDR3 DNA sequence: TGCAGCGTAGGGGAGGGGGACACTGAAGCTTTCTTT.

This clone appeared once. The chain recombines TRBV9 with TRBJ2-1; a weak D match, TRBD1 (6 bases). CDR3 length: 16 residues. Deletions cut 4 bases from V and 1 base from J, with 15 bases between. Germline V gene lookup returns CDR1 SGDLS and CDR2 YYNGEE. The CDR3 reads CASSPRQRGSYNEQFF. The CDR3 bases are TGTGCCAGCAGCCCACGACAGAGGGGGTCCTACAATGAGCAGTTCTTC.

The V call is TRBV20-1, the J call TRBJ1-2, with D unclear. CDR3 length equals 10 residues. Germline V gene lookup returns CDR1 DFQATT and CDR2 SNEGSKA (reference sequence). V was cut by 6 bases and J by 8 bases, with 10 bases left in between. CDR3 nucleotide sequence: TGCAGTGCCCGCACGGGGGGCTACACCTTC. Protein product: CSARTGGYTF.

The rearrangement joins TRBV7-2 to TRBJ1-1; D unclear. The V gene's germline CDR1 is SGHTA and CDR2 FQGNSA. The CDR3 runs 15 residues. Deletions cut 1 base from V and 2 bases from J, with 11 bases between. The CDR3 loop is CASSLEGRLNTEAFF. For the CDR3, the DNA is TGTGCCAGCAGCTTAGAGGGCAGACTAAACACTGAAGCTTTCTTT.

This clone was observed a single time. V and J are TRBV6-6 and TRBJ1-2; TRBD1 agrees at 7 bases. The CDR3 covers 14 residues. Germline V gene sequence: CDR1 MNHNY, CDR2 SVGAGI (reference sequence). V dropped 4 bases and J dropped 4; count of bases not matched to a gene: 6. CDR3 bases: TGTGCCAGCAGTTTGGACAGGTTAGGCTATGGCTACACCTTC. This sequence encodes CASSLDRLGYGYTF.

This chain's CDR3 is CASSLVSSRDTEAFF. The CDR3 DNA sequence: TGCGCCAGCAGCTTGGTTTCATCCCGAGACACTGAAGCTTTCTTT. The chain recombines TRBV5-1 with TRBJ1-1; D is uncertain. The V end lost 0 bases, the J end lost 3 bases, and 12 bases lay between the germline ends. Germline V gives CDR1 SGHRS, CDR2 YFSETQ. The CDR3 is made up of 15 amino acids.

This clone was detected once. J is TRBJ2-7 and V is TRBV28; D is unclear. The germline V gene encodes CDR1 MDHEN and CDR2 SYDVKM. The CDR3 covers 13 residues. The V gene lost 6 bases and the J gene lost 9 bases, with 18 bases spanning the gap. The CDR3, as DNA: TGTGCCAGCAGCGGCAGACACCCACTTGGGCAGTACTTC. It yields the protein CASSGRHPLGQYF.

V usage is TRBV2 and J usage is TRBJ2-7; 10 bases match TRBD1. CDR1 SNHLY and CDR2 FYNNEI come from the germline V gene. V lost 9 bases and J lost 2; bases outside the gene matches: 4. This CDR3 is 13 amino acids long. Written as DNA, the CDR3 is TGTGCCAGGGACGGACAGGGGGCCTACGAGCAGTACTTC. Protein product: CARDGQGAYEQYF.

This clone appeared once. V is TRBV18 and J is TRBJ1-2; TRBD1 is a possible D gene (6 bases). The CDR3 covers 15 residues. Germline-derived CDR1 and CDR2 are KGHSH and LQKENI. V lost 6 bases and J lost 0, with 14 bases in between. The CDR3, as DNA: TGTGCCAGCTCTCAAAGCAACAGGGCTAACTATGGCTACACCTTC. Protein: CASSQSNRANYGYTF.

The table lists this clone with a few counts. V gene TRBV7-9 combines with J gene TRBJ2-2, with TRBD2 identical over 7 bases. The germline CDR1 and CDR2 sequences are SEHNR and FQNEAQ (reference sequence). J was trimmed by 3 bases and V by 5 bases; bases with no gene match: 3. This CDR3 is 14 amino acids long. The CDR3 here is CASSPRGDTGELFF. CDR3 sequence (DNA): TGTGCCAGCAGCCCTCGGGGGGACACCGGGGAGCTGTTTTTT.

The chain has TRBV6-5 and TRBJ1-3; D gene ambiguous. Germline V gene lookup returns CDR1 MNHEY and CDR2 SVGAGI. CDR3 size: 13 residues. Deletions cut 7 bases from V and 0 bases from J, with 7 bases between. CDR3 DNA sequence: TGTGCCAGCAAAGAGAGCTCTGGAAACACCATATATTTT. It codes for CASKESSGNTIYF.

CDR3 sequence: CATSRGLAGGRETQYF. The CDR3 coding sequence is TGTGCCACGTCAAGAGGACTAGCGGGGGGGCGGGAGACCCAGTACTTC. The chain is built from TRBV24-1 and TRBJ2-5; 15 nucleotides match TRBD2. Trimming removed 10 bases from V and 5 bases from J; junction bases left unmatched: 10. There are 16 residues in the CDR3. CDR1 is KGHDR, CDR2 SFDVKD, per germline.

The rearrangement joins TRBV3-1 (or the pseudogene TRBV3-2) to TRBJ1-3; TRBD1 is a possible D gene (5 bases). The V gene's germline CDR1 is LGHDT and CDR2 YNNKEL (reference sequence). The CDR3 loop spans 14 amino acids. Trimming stripped 4 bases from V and 0 bases from J, with 7 bases between. The CDR3, as DNA: TGTGCCAGCAGCCCGACAGTCTCTGGAAACACCATATATTTT. Protein product: CASSPTVSGNTIYF.

The CDR3 sequence: CASSSSGINTGELFF. CDR3 in DNA: TGCGCCAGCAGCTCGTCGGGGATAAACACCGGGGAGCTGTTTTTT. The chain links TRBV5-1 to TRBJ2-2; possible D gene TRBD2, 5 bases. V shed 3 bases and J shed 2 bases, with 11 bases lying between them. The CDR3 has 15 amino acids. CDR1 and CDR2 (germline): SGHRS, YFSETQ.

The chain links TRBV11-2 to TRBJ1-5; D uncertain. The CDR3 is 15 residues long. The V gene's germline CDR1 is SGHAT and CDR2 FQNNGV. V gave up 1 base and J gave up 4 bases, with 11 bases separating them. CDR3 DNA sequence: TGTGCCAGCAGCTTAGGGGGAGTTCGGAATCAGCCCCAGCATTTT. Residues: CASSLGGVRNQPQHF.

A few counts support this clone. This chain links TRBV5-1 with TRBJ2-1; D ambiguous. The CDR3 has 13 residues. Germline lookup yields CDR1 SGHRS and CDR2 YFSETQ. Trimming pared 1 base from V and 6 bases from J, leaving 8 bases between. The CDR3 loop reads CASSLKRGNEQFF. The CDR3 DNA is TGCGCCAGCAGCTTGAAGCGTGGCAATGAGCAGTTCTTC.

The chain links TRBV27 to TRBJ1-5; 7 nucleotides agree with TRBD1. From germline, CDR1 is MNHEY and CDR2 SMNVEV (reference sequence). The CDR3 contains 13 residues. Trimming cost V 9 bases and J 6 bases; bases outside gene matches: 8. CDR3 residues: CASRQGSSQPQHF. The CDR3 coding sequence is TGTGCCAGTAGACAGGGATCGAGTCAGCCCCAGCATTTT.